The 22 T cell receptor beta chains given below trace back to one sample, sequenced in a study of blood T cell repertoires in COVID-19. The method was immunoSEQ multiplex PCR; TCRdb's version includes in-frame clones alone and lacks a portion of them. The profile shows under 250,000 clones, around 84% of them singletons. The sample taken for sequencing was peripheral blood. The origin of the receptors is a man aged 45-65 years with COVID-19, enrolled during active disease.

This sequence joins TRBV12-3 or TRBV12-4 and TRBJ1-1; D call uncertain. Trimming took 0 bases from V and 5 from J, leaving 7 bases between them. This CDR3 has 13 residues. CDR3 DNA: TGTGCCAGCAGTTTAGCGGGCTGGACTGAAGCTTTCTTT. This sequence encodes CASSLAGWTEAFF.

The rearrangement joins TRBV3-1 (or the pseudogene TRBV3-2) to TRBJ1-1; D is undetermined. The CDR3 totals 14 residues. In germline, CDR1 is LGHDT, CDR2 YNNKEL (reference sequence). Trimming took off 0 bases at V and 1 base at J, with 6 bases between the two ends. This chain's CDR3 is CASSQEGENTEAFF. CDR3 bases: TGTGCCAGCAGCCAAGAGGGAGAGAACACTGAAGCTTTCTTT.

The chain uses TRBV29-1 and TRBJ2-3; D unresolved. V lost 5 bases to trimming and J lost 0 bases, with 9 bases between them. The CDR3 runs to 13 residues. Per the germline V gene, CDR1 is SQVTM and CDR2 is ANQGSEA. The CDR3 sequence: CSVLTDSTDTQYF. In DNA, the CDR3 is TGCAGCGTTTTAACAGATAGCACAGATACGCAGTATTTT.

The gene calls are TRBV19 and TRBJ1-5; D gene ambiguous. The CDR3 has 15 amino acids. From germline, CDR1 is LNHDA and CDR2 SQIVND (reference sequence). Trimming removed 8 bases at V and 4 bases at J, with 18 bases between. The CDR3 loop reads CASLLGRTGNQPQHF. CDR3 in DNA: TGTGCCAGTCTCTTGGGGAGGACGGGAAATCAGCCCCAGCATTTT. Drawing the rest from reference TRBV19 and TRBJ1-5, the complete variable domain is DGGITQSPKYLFRKEGQNVTLSCEQNLNHDAMYWYRQDPGQGLRLIYYSQIVNDFQKGDIAEGYSVSREKKESFPLTVTSAQKNPTAFYLCASLLGRTGNQPQHFGDGTRLSIL.

The genes are TRBV5-1 and TRBJ2-7; 9 nucleotides agree with TRBD1. The CDR3 has 14 residues. V shed 3 bases, J shed 5 bases, and the junction held 6 bases outside the gene matches. CDR1 SGHRS and CDR2 YFSETQ come from the germline V gene. CDR3 loop: CASSSTGGFNEQYF. CDR3 in DNA: TGCGCCAGCAGCTCGACAGGGGGATTCAACGAGCAGTACTTC. The full variable domain, its missing parts supplied by reference TRBV5-1 and TRBJ2-7, is KAGVTQTPRYLIKTRGQQVTLSCSPISGHRSVSWYQQTPGQGLQFLFEYFSETQRNKGNFPGRFSGRQFSNSRSEMNVSTLELGDSALYLCASSSTGGFNEQYFGPGTRLTVT.

This clone was picked up one time. This chain links TRBV19 with TRBJ2-5; no definite D call. This CDR3 has 13 residues. Per the germline V gene, CDR1 is LNHDA and CDR2 is SQIVND (reference sequence). Trimming removed 3 bases from V and 2 bases from J, with 7 bases in between. The CDR3, as DNA: TGTGCCAGTAGTATCGACTTTCAAGAGACCCAGTACTTC. It is translated as CASSIDFQETQYF.

This clone was seen a single time. V is TRBV19 and J is TRBJ2-1, with D unclear. Per germline, CDR1 LNHDA and CDR2 SQIVND (reference sequence). V lost 4 bases and J lost 3, with 7 bases in between. The CDR3 has 13 amino acids. The CDR3 DNA reads TGTGCCAGTAGTAAGAGGAGCTACAATGAGCAGTTCTTC. This encodes CASSKRSYNEQFF.

The chain joins TRBV11-2 to TRBJ2-7, with D perhaps TRBD2 (6 bases). Germline loops: CDR1 SGHAT, CDR2 FQNNGV. V lost 1 base and J 5 bases, leaving 15 bases between the germline ends. The CDR3 totals 15 residues. The CDR3 DNA reads as TGTGCCAGCAGCTTAGCTCTGGAGGGTTCGAACGAGCAGTACTTC. Translation gives CASSLALEGSNEQYF.

The rearrangement uses TRBV19 and TRBJ2-3; 8 nucleotides agree with TRBD2. Germline loops: CDR1 LNHDA, CDR2 SQIVND (reference sequence). The CDR3 is 16 residues long. The V and J ends lost 4 bases and 3 bases, in that order; junction bases with no gene match: 9. The CDR3 DNA reads as TGTGCCAGTAGTACCACTATAGCGGGAAGGACAGATACGCAGTATTTT. Encoded protein: CASSTTIAGRTDTQYF.

This clone was detected only once. The chain carries TRBV6-2 or TRBV6-3 and TRBJ1-1; D gene uncertain. The CDR3 sequence is 11 residues long. Germline lookup yields CDR1 MNHEY and CDR2 SVGEGT. V was shortened by 2 bases and J by 5 bases, with 3 bases between the two germline ends. CDR3 loop: CASSYTTEAFF. In DNA, the CDR3 is TGTGCCAGCAGTTACACTACTGAAGCTTTCTTT.

J is TRBJ1-6 and V is TRBV6-5; 8 positions match TRBD1. The CDR3 loop spans 16 amino acids. J lost 9 bases, V lost 3 bases, and 10 bases had no gene match. Germline assignment: CDR1 MNHEY and CDR2 SVGAGI. For the CDR3, the DNA is TGTGCCAGCAGTTATCAGGCTGGACAGGGATCTTCACCCCTCCACTTT. This translates into CASSYQAGQGSSPLHF.

V usage is TRBV5-1 and J usage is TRBJ2-1; tentatively, D is TRBD2 (5 bases). The V gene lost 1 base and the J gene lost 1 base, with 9 bases spanning the gap. This CDR3 spans 15 amino acids. Germline CDR1 and CDR2: SGHRS and YFSETQ. The DNA of the CDR3 is TGCGCCAGCAGCTTGTTTCCGGGGTCCTACAATGAGCAGTTCTTC. Its protein is CASSLFPGSYNEQFF. Based on the CDR3 plus reference TRBV5-1 and TRBJ2-1, the full variable domain is KAGVTQTPRYLIKTRGQQVTLSCSPISGHRSVSWYQQTPGQGLQFLFEYFSETQRNKGNFPGRFSGRQFSNSRSEMNVSTLELGDSALYLCASSLFPGSYNEQFFGPGTRLTVL.

V gene TRBV12-3 or TRBV12-4 combines with J gene TRBJ2-2, with D unresolved. V lost 5 bases and J 4 bases, leaving 8 bases between the germline ends. CDR3 length: 13 residues. This CDR3 is CASSTTSTGELFF. CDR3 DNA sequence: TGTGCCAGCAGTACTACATCCACCGGGGAGCTGTTTTTT.

V is TRBV19 and J is TRBJ1-1; 8 positions match TRBD1. V trimming: 7 bases; J trimming: 2 bases; junction bases outside the gene matches: 9. Germline-derived CDR1 and CDR2 are LNHDA and SQIVND (reference sequence). CDR3 length: 15 residues. The CDR3 sequence is CASTTDREYNTEAFF. Written as DNA, the CDR3 is TGTGCCAGTACCACGGACAGGGAGTATAACACTGAAGCTTTCTTT.

The DNA for the CDR3 is TGTGCCAGCAGCCGGGGACTAGCGGGGAGAGAGACCCAGTACTTC. Translation gives CASSRGLAGRETQYF. The genes are TRBV13 and TRBJ2-5, with TRBD2 matching over 13 bases. Germline V gene data show CDR1 as PRHDT and CDR2 as FYEKMQ (reference sequence). The CDR3 length is 15 residues. The ends lost 5 bases at V and 4 bases at J; junction bases unmatched: 4.

The gene calls are TRBV11-2 and TRBJ1-1; TRBD1 matches at 7 bases. J gave up 7 bases and V 5 bases, and 4 bases lay outside the gene matches. CDR3 size: 12 residues. CDR1 SGHAT and CDR2 FQNNGV come from the germline V gene. The CDR3 nucleotides read TGTGCCAGCAGCCCACAGGGGATTGAAGCTTTCTTT. This gives the protein CASSPQGIEAFF.

V and J are TRBV9 and TRBJ2-7; 9 bases align to TRBD2. Germline CDR1 reads SGDLS; CDR2 reads YYNGEE. The CDR3 totals 14 residues. V dropped 4 bases and J dropped 5; count of bases not matched to a gene: 7. The CDR3 region is CASSRAGGPHEQYF. As DNA, the CDR3 is TGTGCCAGCAGCCGGGCGGGGGGGCCGCACGAGCAGTACTTC.

The chain carries TRBV18 and TRBJ1-3; D is perhaps TRBD1 (6 bases). The CDR3 is made up of 14 amino acids. Germline V gives CDR1 KGHSH, CDR2 LQKENI. The ends were cut back, 2 bases at V and 2 bases at J, with 7 bases in the middle. This chain's CDR3 is CASSPGQTGNTIYF. DNA of the CDR3: TGTGCCAGCTCACCAGGACAGACTGGAAACACCATATATTTT.

This chain links TRBV2 with TRBJ2-3; TRBD2 aligns across 11 bases. The CDR3 is made up of 16 amino acids. CDR1 is SNHLY and CDR2 is FYNNEI in the germline V gene. V shed 3 bases and J 5 bases; nucleotides not matched to a gene: 7. Written as DNA, the CDR3 is TGTGCCAGCAGTGATTGGGCTAGCGGGAGGCAAGATACGCAGTATTTT. This translates into CASSDWASGRQDTQYF. Full variable domain (missing parts from reference TRBV2 and TRBJ2-3): EPEVTQTPSHQVTQMGQEVILRCVPISNHLYFYWYRQILGQKVEFLVSFYNNEISEKSEIFDDQFSVERPDGSNFTLKIRSTKLEDSAMYFCASSDWASGRQDTQYFGPGTRLTVL.

The rearrangement joins TRBV5-1 to TRBJ1-1; D is uncertain. V dropped 2 bases and J dropped 4 bases, with 12 bases sitting between them. Germline loops: CDR1 SGHRS, CDR2 YFSETQ. The CDR3 runs 14 residues. This CDR3 is CASSFEGFGTEAFF. CDR3 sequence (DNA): TGCGCCAGCAGCTTTGAGGGCTTCGGCACTGAAGCTTTCTTT.

In nucleotides, the CDR3 is TGTGCCAGCAGCTTAGTTGCGGCGGGGGATTTTTCCTACAATGAGCAGTTCTTC. It yields the protein CASSLVAAGDFSYNEQFF. The chain employs TRBV7-9 and TRBJ2-1; 7 bases fit TRBD2. J was trimmed by 1 base and V by 1 base; bases with no gene match: 10. The CDR3 covers 18 residues. Germline assignment: CDR1 SEHNR and CDR2 FQNEAQ (reference sequence). The full variable domain, in which reference TRBV7-9 and TRBJ2-1 provide the parts outside the CDR3, is DTGVSQNPRHKITKRGQNVTFRCDPISEHNRLYWYRQTLGQGPEFLTYFQNEAQLEKSRLLSDRFSAERPKGSFSTLEIQRTEQGDSAMYLCASSLVAAGDFSYNEQFFGPGTRLTVL.

This chain uses TRBV5-1 with TRBJ2-2, with TRBD1 as a possible D gene (5 bases). CDR1 is SGHRS and CDR2 is YFSETQ in the germline V gene. The CDR3 has 13 amino acids. The V end was cut by 4 bases, the J end by 4 bases, with 8 bases between. DNA of the CDR3: TGCGCCAGCAGCAGGGGTACCACCGGGGAGCTGTTTTTT. This encodes CASSRGTTGELFF.